A selection of T cell receptor beta chains follows, all from one sample in a study of T-cell reconstitution after alpha-beta-depleted transplantation in children. MiXCR, applied by TCRdb to the PCR reads, yields one record per CDR3 protein. Of approximately 250,000 distinct CDR3 sequences in the sample, 20% to 30% were seen once. Material: PBMCs, obtained before TCRalphabeta/CD19-depleted stem cell transplant. These receptors all come from a girl aged 2 to 10 with Fanconi anemia, due to receive a stem cell transplant. CDR3s include the opening cysteine and the closing phenylalanine or tryptophan. The order of the fields is CDR3 length, V gene, CDR3 protein.

>14|TRBV29-1
CSAEQGRSYNEQFF
>14|TRBV7-9
CASSTRTGGDTQYF
>15|TRBV4-2
CASSQEDRGPQPQHF
>15|TRBV13
CASSTTGAPTGELFF
>16|TRBV20-1
CSARDYGTSSYNEQFF
>14|TRBV12-3/TRBV12-4
CASRPDSFWGSLFF
>13|TRBV20-1
CSATGTTKNIQYF
>11|TRBV29-1
CSKGGAGEQFF
>14|TRBV3-1
CASSQDEGRYGYTF
>16|TRBV20-1
CSARDLKGFGNQPQHF
>15|TRBV7-8
CASSRINSGANVLTF
>12|TRBV20-1
CSAEGGSYEQYF
>14|TRBV6-5
CASSYTSGTDTQYF
>15|TRBV20-1
CSAWTSGLDTDTQYF
>14|TRBV7-9
CASSHWDRHNEQFF
>19|TRBV4-2
CASSQAYPGLAGIGETQYF
>14|TRBV20-1
CSARDRRFYYEQYF
>18|TRBV20-1
CSASPPLRRGEAHNEQFF
>13|TRBV27
CASRPRLHYEQYF
>19|TRBV7-3
CASSLTHRAGDYSNQPQHF
>15|TRBV19
CASSMGLAGPHEQYF
>15|TRBV19
CASGRRAPAYTEAFF